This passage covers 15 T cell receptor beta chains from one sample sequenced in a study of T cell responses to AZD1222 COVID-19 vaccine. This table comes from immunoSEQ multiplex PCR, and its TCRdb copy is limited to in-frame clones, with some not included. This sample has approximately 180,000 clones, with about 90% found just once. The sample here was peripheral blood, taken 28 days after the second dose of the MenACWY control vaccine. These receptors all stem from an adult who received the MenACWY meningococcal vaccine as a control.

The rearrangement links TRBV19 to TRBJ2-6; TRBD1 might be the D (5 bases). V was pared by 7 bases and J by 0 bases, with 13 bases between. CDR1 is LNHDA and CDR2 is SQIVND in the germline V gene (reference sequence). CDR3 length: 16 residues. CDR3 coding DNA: TGTGCCAGTAATGGCAGGGCTCTCTCTGGGGCCAACGTCCTGACTTTC. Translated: CASNGRALSGANVLTF.

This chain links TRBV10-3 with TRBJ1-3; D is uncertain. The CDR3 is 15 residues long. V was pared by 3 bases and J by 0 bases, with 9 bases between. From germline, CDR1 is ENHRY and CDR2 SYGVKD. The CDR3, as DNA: TGTGCCATCAGTGATGGGATAAACTCTGGAAACACCATATATTTT. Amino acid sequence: CAISDGINSGNTIYF.

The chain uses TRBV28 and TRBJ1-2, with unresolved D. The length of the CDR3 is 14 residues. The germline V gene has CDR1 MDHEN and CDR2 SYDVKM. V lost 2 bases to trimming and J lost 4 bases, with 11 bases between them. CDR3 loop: CASSLEAVGYGYTF. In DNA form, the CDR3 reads TGTGCCAGCAGTTTAGAGGCGGTGGGCTATGGCTACACCTTC.

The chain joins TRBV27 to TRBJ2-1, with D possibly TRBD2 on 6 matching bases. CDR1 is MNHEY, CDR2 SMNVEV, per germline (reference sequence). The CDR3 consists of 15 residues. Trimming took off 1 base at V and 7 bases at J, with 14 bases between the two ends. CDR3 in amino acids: CASSLFAGPSNEQFF. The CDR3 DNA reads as TGTGCCAGCAGTTTATTCGCGGGACCCTCTAATGAGCAGTTCTTC.

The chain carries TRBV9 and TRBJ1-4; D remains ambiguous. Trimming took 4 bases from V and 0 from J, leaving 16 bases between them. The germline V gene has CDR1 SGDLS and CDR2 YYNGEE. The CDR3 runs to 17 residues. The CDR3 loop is CASSPQWGIATNEKLFF. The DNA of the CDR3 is TGTGCCAGCAGCCCCCAATGGGGTATAGCAACTAATGAAAAACTGTTTTTT. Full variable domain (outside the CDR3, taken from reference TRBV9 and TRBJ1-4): DSGVTQTPKHLITATGQRVTLRCSPRSGDLSVYWYQQSLDQGLQFLIQYYNGEERAKGNILERFSAQQFPDLHSELNLSSLELGDSALYFCASSPQWGIATNEKLFFGSGTQLSVL.

The CDR3 is CASSVGDYRGDEQFF. The CDR3 DNA reads as TGTGCCAGCAGCGTAGGCGACTACCGGGGCGATGAGCAGTTCTTC. V and J are TRBV9 and TRBJ2-1, with D perhaps assigned TRBD1 or TRBD2 (5 bases each). The CDR3 has 15 residues. Trimming took 0 bases from V and 8 from J, leaving 15 bases between them. Per the germline V gene, CDR1 is SGDLS and CDR2 is YYNGEE.

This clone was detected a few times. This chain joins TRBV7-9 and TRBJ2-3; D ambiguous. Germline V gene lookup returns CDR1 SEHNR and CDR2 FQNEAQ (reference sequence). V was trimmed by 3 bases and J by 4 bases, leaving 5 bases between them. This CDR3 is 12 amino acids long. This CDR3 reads CASSFEADTQYF. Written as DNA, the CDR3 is TGTGCCAGCAGCTTCGAGGCAGATACGCAGTATTTT.

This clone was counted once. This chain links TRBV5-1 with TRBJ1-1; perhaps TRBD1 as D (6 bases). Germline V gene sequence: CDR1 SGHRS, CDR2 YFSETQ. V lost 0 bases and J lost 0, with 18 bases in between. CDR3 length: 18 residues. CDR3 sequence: CASSLVVTGVPLNTEAFF. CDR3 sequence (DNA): TGCGCCAGCAGCTTGGTTGTGACAGGAGTCCCTTTGAACACTGAAGCTTTCTTT.

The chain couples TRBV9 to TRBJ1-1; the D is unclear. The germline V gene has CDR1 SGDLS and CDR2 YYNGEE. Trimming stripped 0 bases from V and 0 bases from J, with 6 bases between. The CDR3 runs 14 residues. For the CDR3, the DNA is TGTGCCAGCAGCGTAGAGGCAATGAACACTGAAGCTTTCTTT. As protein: CASSVEAMNTEAFF.

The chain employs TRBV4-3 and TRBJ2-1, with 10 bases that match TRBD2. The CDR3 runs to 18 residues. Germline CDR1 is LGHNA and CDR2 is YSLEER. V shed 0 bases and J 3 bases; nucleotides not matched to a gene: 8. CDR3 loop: CASSQDRRTSGDYNEQFF. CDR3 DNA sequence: TGCGCCAGCAGCCAAGACCGACGGACTAGCGGAGACTACAATGAGCAGTTCTTC.

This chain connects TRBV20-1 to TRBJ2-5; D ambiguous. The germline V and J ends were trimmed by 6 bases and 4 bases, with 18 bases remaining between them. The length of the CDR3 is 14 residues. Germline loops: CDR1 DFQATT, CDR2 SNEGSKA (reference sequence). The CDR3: CSASVGVWGETQYF. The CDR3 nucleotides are TGCAGTGCCAGTGTTGGGGTGTGGGGAGAGACCCAGTACTTC.

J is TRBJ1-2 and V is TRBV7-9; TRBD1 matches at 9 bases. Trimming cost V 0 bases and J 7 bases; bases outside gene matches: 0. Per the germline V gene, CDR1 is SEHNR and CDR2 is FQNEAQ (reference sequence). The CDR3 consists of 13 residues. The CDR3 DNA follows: TGTGCCAGCAGCTTAGCGGGACAGGGTGGCTACACCTTC. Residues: CASSLAGQGGYTF.

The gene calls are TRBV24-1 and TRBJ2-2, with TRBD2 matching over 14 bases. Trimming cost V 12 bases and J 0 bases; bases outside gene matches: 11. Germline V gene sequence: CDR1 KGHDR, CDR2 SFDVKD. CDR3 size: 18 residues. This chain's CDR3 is CAAQTSGRDFANTGELFF. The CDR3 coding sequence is TGTGCCGCCCAGACTAGCGGGAGGGATTTCGCGAACACCGGGGAGCTGTTTTTT.

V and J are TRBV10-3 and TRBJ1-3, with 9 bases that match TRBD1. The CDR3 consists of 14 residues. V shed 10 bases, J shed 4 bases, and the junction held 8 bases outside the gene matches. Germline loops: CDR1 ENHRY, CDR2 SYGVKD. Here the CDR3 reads CATRAGTGGNTIYF. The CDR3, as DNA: TGTGCCACCAGAGCCGGGACAGGGGGAAACACCATATATTTT.

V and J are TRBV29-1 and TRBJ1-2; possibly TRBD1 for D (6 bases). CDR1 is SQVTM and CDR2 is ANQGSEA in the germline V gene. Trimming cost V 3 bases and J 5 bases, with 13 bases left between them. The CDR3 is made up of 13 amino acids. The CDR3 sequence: CSVEGRGKYGYTF. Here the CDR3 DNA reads TGCAGCGTTGAGGGCAGGGGTAAATATGGCTACACCTTC.